This T cell receptor beta chain was profiled in a study of identical twins (dated by TCRdb to the mid-2010s). General notes on the study: To test whether fetal clonotypes persist, this study deep-sequenced TCR alpha and beta repertoires from monozygotic twins, from unrelated adults of various ages, and from cord blood. Replicate twin experiments were performed at different times using different library preparation protocols to rule out contamination.

Library method: 5' RACE. Sequencing was performed on an Illumina HiSeq 2000. Template switching introduced a universal primer binding site; the final cDNA contained a unique molecular identifier, enabling accurate counting of TCR cDNA molecules. Specific primers in the conserved constant-segment region were used to synthesize first-strand cDNA for the TCR alpha and beta chains. To control for contamination, each cDNA library was double barcoded with a SMART-Mk sample barcode plus Illumina barcodes. TruSeq adapter sequences along with Illumina sample barcodes were introduced in two successive PCR steps. The Illumina HiSeq platform was used with custom primers to sequence TCR alpha and beta cDNA libraries. Per the source publication's procedure: Unique molecular identifiers were extracted from raw reads with MiGEC, and CDR3 positions were determined with MiXCR. For each individual, recombination models were inferred using an EM algorithm with the repgenHMM and IGoR tools. Shared clonotype analysis was performed with the tcR package in R, normalizing sharing by the product of cloneset sizes. Out-of-frame nonproductive sequences were analyzed to study raw recombination free of thymic and clonal selection effects. The public reads were reprocessed in TCRdb via fastp at Q25 and MiXCR, keeping in-frame beta chains. Rows with a matching CDR3 protein are joined into one entry that keeps the most common DNA and genes. What appears here as the V and J calls and clone size reflects TCRdb's work, not the paper's. The sample has 1.5 million to 2 million distinct CDR3 sequences on record, around 29% of them singletons. About 0.27% of the sample comes from the top ten.

This clonotype occurred a few times. Its antigen specificity is not known. No base quality values were provided; no much bigger clone lies one nucleotide off. V was cut back by 2 bases and J by 5 bases, leaving a gap of 11 bases between them. CDR1 SGHRS and CDR2 YFSETQ are derived from the germline V gene. Including cysteine and phenylalanine, the CDR3 has 14 amino acids. The kept DNA is CDR3 alone, 42 bases in frame from the first base. Only healthy Caucasian donors were included. What the research found in general, with its limitations: Conclusions relied on cross-sectional statistical analysis, since the same donors could not be followed over many years. Compared with coincidental sharing between unrelated individuals, out-of-frame TCR alpha sequences shared between twins had an excess of sequences with low generation probability. Excess twin sharing in beta out-of-frame sequences was weaker because fewer shared sequences lowered the signal-to-noise ratio. Fewer insertions were carried by abundant cord blood beta clonotypes, a similar but weaker trend appeared in young adult naive repertoires, and no such trend appeared in memory repertoires. In monozygotic twins, out-of-frame TCR alpha sharing was systematically underestimated by recombination models, although the models agreed with sharing between unrelated individuals. Invariant T cells such as MAIT and iNKT could partly confound zero-insertion analyses, though diverse VJ usage argued against this for most clonotypes.

The V and J segments used are TRBV5-1 and TRBJ2-1; 5 matching bases give a weak D call of TRBD2. The clonotype comes from a newborn girl in good health. Material for sequencing was cord blood. The DNA sequence follows: TGCGCCAGCAGCTTCCGGGGTACCAACAATGAGCAGTTCTTC. Its coded protein is CASSFRGTNNEQFF.